The T cell receptor (beta chain) described here comes from a study of blood T cell repertoires in COVID-19. The wider study: Sites in the United States, Italy and Spain provided acute and convalescent COVID-19 samples. PBMCs, B-cell-depleted T cells, or T cells were the source of the cDNA or gDNA that made up the material.

Per the original methods: By means of reference gene primer amplification, nucleated cell counts were estimated. The assay was immunoSEQ multiplex PCR, and TCRdb's table has in-frame clones only and misses some. The V and J calls and the clone size are those of that table, but D and trimming were determined from the DNA. The repertoire includes about 72,000 clones, 86% of them detected once, and about a tenth sits in the top ten. The germline gives CDR1 SGDLS, CDR2 YYNGEE. CDR3 length: 16 amino acids. V lost 4 bases and J lost 7; bases outside the gene matches: 12. This chain links TRBV9 with TRBJ2-1; 9 bases align to TRBD1. Sequencing was done on a sample of peripheral blood. The TCR was taken from a man between 65 and 85 years old with active or convalescent COVID-19. Written as DNA, the CDR3 is TGTGCCAGCAGCACCCGAGCGGGACAGGGTTTAAATGAGCAGTTCTTC. It yields the protein CASSTRAGQGLNEQFF.